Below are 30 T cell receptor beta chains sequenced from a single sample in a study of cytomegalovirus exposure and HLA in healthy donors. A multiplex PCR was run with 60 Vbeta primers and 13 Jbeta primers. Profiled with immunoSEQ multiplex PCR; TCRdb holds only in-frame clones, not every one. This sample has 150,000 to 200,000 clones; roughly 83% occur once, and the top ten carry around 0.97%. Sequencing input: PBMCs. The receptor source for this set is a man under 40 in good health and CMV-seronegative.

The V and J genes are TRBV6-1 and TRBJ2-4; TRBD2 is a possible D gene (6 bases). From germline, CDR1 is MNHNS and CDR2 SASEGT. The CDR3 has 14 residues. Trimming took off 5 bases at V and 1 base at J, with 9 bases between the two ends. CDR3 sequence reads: CASSMGRAKNIQYF. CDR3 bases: TGTGCCAGCAGTATGGGGAGGGCCAAAAACATTCAGTACTTC.

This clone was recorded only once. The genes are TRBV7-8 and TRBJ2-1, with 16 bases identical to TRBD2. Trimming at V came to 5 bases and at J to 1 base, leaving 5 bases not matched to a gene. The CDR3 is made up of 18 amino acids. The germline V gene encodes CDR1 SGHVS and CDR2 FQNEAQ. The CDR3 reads CASSPGLAGGLSYNEQFF. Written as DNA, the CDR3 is TGTGCCAGCAGCCCGGGACTAGCGGGAGGGCTATCCTACAATGAGCAGTTCTTC.

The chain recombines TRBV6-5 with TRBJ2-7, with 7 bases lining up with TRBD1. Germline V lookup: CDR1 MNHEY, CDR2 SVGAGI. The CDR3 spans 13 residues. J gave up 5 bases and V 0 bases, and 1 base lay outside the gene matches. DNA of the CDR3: TGTGCCAGCAGTTACTCACAGGGGAACGAGCAGTACTTC. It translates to CASSYSQGNEQYF.

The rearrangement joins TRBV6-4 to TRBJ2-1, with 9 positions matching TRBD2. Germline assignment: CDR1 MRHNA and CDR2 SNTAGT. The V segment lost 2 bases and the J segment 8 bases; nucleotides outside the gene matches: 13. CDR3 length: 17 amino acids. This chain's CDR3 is CASSDTPGAGGPDEQFF. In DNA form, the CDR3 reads TGTGCCAGCAGTGACACCCCTGGGGCGGGAGGGCCGGATGAGCAGTTCTTC.

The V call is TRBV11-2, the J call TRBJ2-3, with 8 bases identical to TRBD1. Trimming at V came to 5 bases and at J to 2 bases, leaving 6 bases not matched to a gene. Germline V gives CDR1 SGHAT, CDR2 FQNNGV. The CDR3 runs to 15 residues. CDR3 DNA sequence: TGTGCCAGCAGCCTATGGGACAGGCACACAGATACGCAGTATTTT. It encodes CASSLWDRHTDTQYF. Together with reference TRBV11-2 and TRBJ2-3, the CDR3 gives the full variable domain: EAGVAQSPRYKIIEKRQSVAFWCNPISGHATLYWYQQILGQGPKLLIQFQNNGVVDDSQLPKDRFSAERLKGVDSTLKIQPAKLEDSAVYLCASSLWDRHTDTQYFGPGTRLTVL.

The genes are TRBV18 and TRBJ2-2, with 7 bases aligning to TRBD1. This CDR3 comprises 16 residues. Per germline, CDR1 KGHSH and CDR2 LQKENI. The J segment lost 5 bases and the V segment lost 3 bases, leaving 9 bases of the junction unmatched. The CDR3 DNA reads TGTGCCAGCTCACCGCTAGGGACAGTCCGAACCGGGGAGCTGTTTTTT. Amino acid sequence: CASSPLGTVRTGELFF.

The CDR3 DNA is TGCAGCTCCGACAGGACCCCCAATGAGCAGTTCTTC. It translates to CSSDRTPNEQFF. The J gene is TRBJ2-1, the V gene TRBV29-1; possibly TRBD1 for D (6 bases). Trimming left V 8 bases short and J 6 bases short, with 14 bases between. Germline CDR1 SQVTM, CDR2 ANQGSEA. CDR3 size: 12 residues.

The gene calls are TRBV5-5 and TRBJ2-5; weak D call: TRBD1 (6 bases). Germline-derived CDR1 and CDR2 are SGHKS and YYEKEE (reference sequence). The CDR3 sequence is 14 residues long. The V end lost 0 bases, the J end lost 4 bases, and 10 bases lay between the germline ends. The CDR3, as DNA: TGTGCCAGCAGCTTGGGGACAGCCCGAGAGACCCAGTACTTC. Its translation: CASSLGTARETQYF.

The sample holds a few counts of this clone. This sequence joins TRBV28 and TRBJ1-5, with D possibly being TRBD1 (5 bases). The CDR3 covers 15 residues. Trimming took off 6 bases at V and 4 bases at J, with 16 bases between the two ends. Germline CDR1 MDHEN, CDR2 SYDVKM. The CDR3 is CASSPGDLGNQPQHF. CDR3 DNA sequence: TGTGCCAGCAGCCCCGGGGACTTAGGGAATCAGCCCCAGCATTTT.

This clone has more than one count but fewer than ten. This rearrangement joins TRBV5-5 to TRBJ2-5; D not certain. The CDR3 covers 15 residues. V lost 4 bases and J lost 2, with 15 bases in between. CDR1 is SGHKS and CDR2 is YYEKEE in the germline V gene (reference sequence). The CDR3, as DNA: TGTGCCAGCAGCCCTGGGCCCGTCAAGCAAGAGACCCAGTACTTC. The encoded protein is CASSPGPVKQETQYF.

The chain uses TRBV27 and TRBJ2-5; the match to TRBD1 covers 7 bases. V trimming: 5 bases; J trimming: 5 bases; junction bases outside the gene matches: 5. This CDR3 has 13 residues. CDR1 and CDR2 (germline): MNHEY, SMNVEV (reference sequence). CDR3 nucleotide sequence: TGTGCCAGCAGTACAGGGGCGCGGGAGACCCAGTACTTC. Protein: CASSTGARETQYF.

This chain's CDR3 is CASSLGLLRTDTQYF. CDR3 nucleotides: TGTGCCAGCAGCTTAGGCCTACTCCGCACAGATACGCAGTATTTT. This chain links TRBV7-2 with TRBJ2-3; D is uncertain. The V gene's germline CDR1 is SGHTA and CDR2 FQGNSA. V was trimmed by 1 base and J by 1 base, leaving 9 bases between them. The CDR3 spans 15 residues.

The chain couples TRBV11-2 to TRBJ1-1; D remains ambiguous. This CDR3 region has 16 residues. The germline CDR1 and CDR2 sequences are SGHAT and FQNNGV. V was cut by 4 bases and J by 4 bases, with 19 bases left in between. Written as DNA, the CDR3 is TGTGCCAGCAGCTCTAGCCGGAGATATCAGAGCACTGAAGCTTTCTTT. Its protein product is CASSSSRRYQSTEAFF.

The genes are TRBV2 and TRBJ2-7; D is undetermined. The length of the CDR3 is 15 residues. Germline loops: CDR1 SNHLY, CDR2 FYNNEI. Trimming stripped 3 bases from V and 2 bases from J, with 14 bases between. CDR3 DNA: TGTGCCAGCAGTGAGCGGATTGTGTGGGCCTACGAGCAGTACTTC. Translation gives CASSERIVWAYEQYF.

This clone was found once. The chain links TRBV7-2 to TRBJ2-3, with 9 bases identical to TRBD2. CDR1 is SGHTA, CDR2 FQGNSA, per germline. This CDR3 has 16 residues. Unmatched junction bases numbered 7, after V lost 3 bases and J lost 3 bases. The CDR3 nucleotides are TGTGCCAGCAGCTTTTCTGCTAGCGGGATTACAGATACGCAGTATTTT. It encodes CASSFSASGITDTQYF.

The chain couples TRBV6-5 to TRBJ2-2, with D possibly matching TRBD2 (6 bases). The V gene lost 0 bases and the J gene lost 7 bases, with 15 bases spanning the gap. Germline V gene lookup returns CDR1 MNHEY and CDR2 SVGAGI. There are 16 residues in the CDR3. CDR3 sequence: CASSYSLAGTGGELFF. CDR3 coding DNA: TGTGCCAGCAGTTACTCACTAGCAGGGACGGGCGGGGAGCTGTTTTTT.

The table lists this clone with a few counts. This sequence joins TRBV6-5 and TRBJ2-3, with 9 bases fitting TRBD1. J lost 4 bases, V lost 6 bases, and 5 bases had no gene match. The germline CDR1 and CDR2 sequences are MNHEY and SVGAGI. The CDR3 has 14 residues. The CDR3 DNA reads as TGTGCCAGCAGCCTTGGACAGGGGCCAGATACGCAGTATTTT. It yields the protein CASSLGQGPDTQYF.

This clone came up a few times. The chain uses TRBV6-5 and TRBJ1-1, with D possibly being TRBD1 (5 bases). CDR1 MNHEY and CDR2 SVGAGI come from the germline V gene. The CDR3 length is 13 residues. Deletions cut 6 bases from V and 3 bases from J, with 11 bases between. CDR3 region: CASSEGTYTEAFF. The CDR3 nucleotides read TGTGCCAGCAGCGAAGGGACTTACACTGAAGCTTTCTTT.

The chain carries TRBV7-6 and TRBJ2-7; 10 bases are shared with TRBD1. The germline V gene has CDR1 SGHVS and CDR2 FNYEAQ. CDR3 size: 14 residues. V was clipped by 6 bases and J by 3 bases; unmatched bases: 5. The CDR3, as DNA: TGTGCCAGCAGAGACCGGGACAGGGGCTACGAGCAGTACTTC. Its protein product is CASRDRDRGYEQYF.

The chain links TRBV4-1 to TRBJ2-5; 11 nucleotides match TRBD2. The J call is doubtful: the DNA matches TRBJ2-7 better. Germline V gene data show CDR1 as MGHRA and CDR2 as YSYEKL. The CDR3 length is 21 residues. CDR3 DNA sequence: TGCGCCAGCAGCCAAGTTCTCTTCCTAGCGGGAGGATCGGGTAGCTCCTACGAGCAGTACTTC. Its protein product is CASSQVLFLAGGSGSSYEQYF.

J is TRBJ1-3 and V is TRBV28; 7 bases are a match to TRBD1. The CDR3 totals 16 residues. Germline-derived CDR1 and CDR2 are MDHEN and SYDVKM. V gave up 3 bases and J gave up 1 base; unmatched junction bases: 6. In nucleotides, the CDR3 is TGTGCCAGCAGTTTGAGCGACAGGGTGTCTGGAAACACCATATATTTT. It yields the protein CASSLSDRVSGNTIYF.

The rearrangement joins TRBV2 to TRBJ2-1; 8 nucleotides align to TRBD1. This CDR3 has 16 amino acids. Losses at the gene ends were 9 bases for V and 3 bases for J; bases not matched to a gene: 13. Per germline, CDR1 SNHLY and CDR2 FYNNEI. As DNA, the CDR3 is TGTGCCAGTAATGAGCAGGGGGCTGTTGGCTACAATGAGCAGTTCTTC. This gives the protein CASNEQGAVGYNEQFF.

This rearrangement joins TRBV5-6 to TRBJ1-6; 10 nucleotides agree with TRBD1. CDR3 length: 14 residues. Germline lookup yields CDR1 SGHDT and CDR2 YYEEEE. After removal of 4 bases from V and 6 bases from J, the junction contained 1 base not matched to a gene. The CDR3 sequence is CASSRDRGNSPLHF. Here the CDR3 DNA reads TGTGCCAGCAGCCGGGACAGGGGTAATTCACCCCTCCACTTT.

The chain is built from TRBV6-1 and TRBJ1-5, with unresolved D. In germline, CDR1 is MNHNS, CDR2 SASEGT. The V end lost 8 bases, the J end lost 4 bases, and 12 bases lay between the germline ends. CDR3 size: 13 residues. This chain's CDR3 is CASSRFWNQPQHF. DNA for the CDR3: TGTGCCAGCTCCCGGTTTTGGAATCAGCCCCAGCATTTT.

The DNA for the CDR3 is TGTGCCAGCAGTTTAGCGAACCTAAAAAAACTGTTTTTT. This codes for CASSLANLKKLFF. The chain employs TRBV28 and TRBJ1-4; D not certain. V lost 2 bases to trimming and J lost 9 bases, with 10 bases between them. Per the germline V gene, CDR1 is MDHEN and CDR2 is SYDVKM. The CDR3 length is 13 residues.

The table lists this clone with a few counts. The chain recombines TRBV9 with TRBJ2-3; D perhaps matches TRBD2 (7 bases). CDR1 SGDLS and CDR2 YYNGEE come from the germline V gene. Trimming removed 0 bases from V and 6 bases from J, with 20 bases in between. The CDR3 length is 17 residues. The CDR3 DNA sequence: TGTGCCAGCAGCGTAGCTCGCTTTACCGGGGGGCGGGATACGCAGTATTTT. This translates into CASSVARFTGGRDTQYF. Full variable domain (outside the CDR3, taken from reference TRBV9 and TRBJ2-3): DSGVTQTPKHLITATGQRVTLRCSPRSGDLSVYWYQQSLDQGLQFLIQYYNGEERAKGNILERFSAQQFPDLHSELNLSSLELGDSALYFCASSVARFTGGRDTQYFGPGTRLTVL.

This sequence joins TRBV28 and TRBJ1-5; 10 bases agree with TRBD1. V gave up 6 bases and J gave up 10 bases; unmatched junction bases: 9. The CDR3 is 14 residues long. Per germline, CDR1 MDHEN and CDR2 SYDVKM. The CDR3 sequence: CASRGQGDFGPQHF. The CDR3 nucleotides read TGTGCCAGCAGAGGACAGGGGGACTTTGGTCCCCAGCATTTT. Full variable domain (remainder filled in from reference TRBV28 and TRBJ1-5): DVKVTQSSRYLVKRTGEKVFLECVQDMDHENMFWYRQDPGLGLRLIYFSYDVKMKEKGDIPEGYSVSREKKERFSLILESASTNQTSMYLCASRGQGDFGPQHFGDGTRLSIL.

This chain's CDR3 is CAISEGEVGTEAFF. The CDR3 DNA sequence: TGTGCCATCAGTGAAGGGGAGGTCGGGACTGAAGCTTTCTTT. This chain links TRBV10-3 with TRBJ1-1; TRBD1 might be the D (5 bases). The CDR3 contains 14 residues. V lost 3 bases and J 5 bases, leaving 13 bases between the germline ends. Germline-derived CDR1 and CDR2 are ENHRY and SYGVKD.

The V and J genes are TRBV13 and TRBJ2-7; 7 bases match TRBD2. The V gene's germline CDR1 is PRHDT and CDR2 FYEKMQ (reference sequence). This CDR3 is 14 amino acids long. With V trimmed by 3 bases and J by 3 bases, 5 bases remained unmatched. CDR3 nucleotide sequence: TGTGCCAGCAGCTTGCGCGGGGGAATCTACGAGCAGTACTTC. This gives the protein CASSLRGGIYEQYF.

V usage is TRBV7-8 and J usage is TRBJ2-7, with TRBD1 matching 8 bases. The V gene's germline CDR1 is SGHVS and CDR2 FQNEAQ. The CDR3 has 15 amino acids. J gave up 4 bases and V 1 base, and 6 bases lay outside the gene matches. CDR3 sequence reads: CASSLGRGPGYEQYF. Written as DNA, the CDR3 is TGTGCCAGCAGCTTAGGCAGGGGGCCAGGGTACGAGCAGTACTTC. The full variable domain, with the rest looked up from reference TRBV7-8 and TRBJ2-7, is GAGVSQSPRYKVAKRGQDVALRCDPISGHVSLFWYQQALGQGPEFLTYFQNEAQLDKSGLPSDRFFAERPEGSVSTLKIQRTQQEDSAVYLCASSLGRGPGYEQYFGPGTRLTVT.